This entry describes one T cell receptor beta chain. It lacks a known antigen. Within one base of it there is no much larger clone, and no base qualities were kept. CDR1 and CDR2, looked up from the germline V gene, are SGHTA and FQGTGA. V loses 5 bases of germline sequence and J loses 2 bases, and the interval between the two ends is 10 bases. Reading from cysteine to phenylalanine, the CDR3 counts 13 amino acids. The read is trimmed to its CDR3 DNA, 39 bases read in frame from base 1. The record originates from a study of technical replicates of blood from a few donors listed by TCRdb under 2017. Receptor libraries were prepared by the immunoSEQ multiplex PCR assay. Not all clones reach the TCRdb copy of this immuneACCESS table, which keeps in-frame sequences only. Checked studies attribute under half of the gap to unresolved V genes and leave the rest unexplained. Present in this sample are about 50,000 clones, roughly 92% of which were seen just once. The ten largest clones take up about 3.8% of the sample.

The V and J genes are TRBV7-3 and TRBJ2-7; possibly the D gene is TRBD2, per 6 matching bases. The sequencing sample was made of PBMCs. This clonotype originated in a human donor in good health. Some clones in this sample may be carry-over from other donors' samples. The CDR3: CASSAGGPYEQYF. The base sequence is TGTGCCAGCAGCGCCGGGGGACCCTACGAGCAGTACTTC.